This note documents a single TCR beta chain sequence. Per germline, CDR1 SGHTA and CDR2 FQGNSA. This CDR3 comprises 18 residues. J lost 4 bases, V lost 5 bases, and 17 bases had no gene match. The protocol was immunoSEQ multiplex PCR, while the TCRdb copy is restricted to in-frame clones and leaves out a portion. The sample lists tens of thousands of clones, about 90% occurring once. The data derive from a study of blood T cell repertoires in COVID-19. The chain employs TRBV7-2 and TRBJ2-3; TRBD2 matches at 8 bases. The sequence was collected from a human donor in a cohort sampled during active COVID-19. The sample was peripheral blood. Written as DNA, the CDR3 is TGTGCCAGCAGCCGGCAGGGCGGGGGGCATTCCTCCCCAGATACGCAGTATTTT. Translation: CASSRQGGGHSSPDTQYF.